This T cell receptor beta chain was observed in a study of cytomegalovirus exposure and HLA in healthy donors. Study-level findings and limits: Most TCR sequences proved rare, with some public TCRs found in many donors. In an earlier analysis, about 87% or about 30%: the productive usage of most TCR beta V segments. TCR beta chains numbering more than 150 were designated cytomegalovirus-associated.

CDR3 length: 13 residues. V was cut by 3 bases and J by 3 bases, with 9 bases left in between. The germline V gene encodes CDR1 SGHTA and CDR2 FQGNSA. On this clone: Its matching antigen is unknown.

Vbeta (60) and Jbeta (13) primers were used in the PCR. Repertoires were generated with immunoSEQ multiplex PCR, while TCRdb's copy carries only in-frame clones and drops some. The table includes approximately 130,000 clones, about 81% detected once. This receptor was obtained from a woman in her fifties or sixties in good health and CMV-seropositive. Sequencing input: PBMCs. This chain uses TRBV7-2 with TRBJ2-7; D call uncertain. The CDR3 DNA reads TGTGCCAGCAGCTTTTCACAGTACTACGAGCAGTACTTC. Amino acid sequence: CASSFSQYYEQYF.